One sample yielded the 32 T cell receptor beta chains listed below, sequenced in a study of response to subunit inactivated influenza vaccine. MiXCR, applied by TCRdb to the RT-PCR reads, yields one record per CDR3 protein. The table lists about 300,000 distinct CDR3 sequences, around 20% of them singletons. Sequenced material: PBMCs from blood, taken about 20 months after vaccination. The receptors shown here come from a man between 50 and 75 years old who received an inactivated influenza vaccine.

This clonotype occurred a few times. V usage is TRBV6-2 or TRBV6-3 and J usage is TRBJ2-2; D not resolved. CDR1 is MNHEY and CDR2 is SVGEGT in the germline V gene. This CDR3 is built from 13 residues. The V and J ends lost 7 bases and 9 bases respectively, with 15 bases between them. CDR3 residues: CASNVPPRRELFF. In DNA form, the CDR3 reads TGTGCCAGCAATGTCCCCCCGCGCCGGGAGCTGTTTTTT.

This clonotype occurred a few times. The gene calls are TRBV3-1 and TRBJ1-2, with 7 bases lining up with TRBD1. Germline CDR1 LGHDT, CDR2 YNNKEL (reference sequence). The CDR3 extends over 16 amino acids. The V segment lost 4 bases and the J segment 3 bases; nucleotides outside the gene matches: 11. CDR3 in amino acids: CASSLNVRDSYYGYTF. In DNA form, the CDR3 reads TGTGCCAGCAGCCTTAACGTCCGGGACAGCTACTATGGCTACACCTTC.

The V gene is TRBV20-1, the J gene TRBJ1-1; 7 positions match TRBD1. Germline values: CDR1 DFQATT, CDR2 SNEGSKA (reference sequence). The CDR3 length is 16 residues. After removal of 0 bases from V and 0 bases from J, the junction contained 7 bases not matched to a gene. The CDR3 bases are TGCAGTGCTAGAGACACAGGGGTAGGGATGAACACTGAAGCTTTCTTT. Translation gives CSARDTGVGMNTEAFF.

The chain uses TRBV24-1 and TRBJ2-1; 7 bases agree with TRBD2. Germline V gene lookup returns CDR1 KGHDR and CDR2 SFDVKD. V trimming: 6 bases; J trimming: 0 bases; junction bases outside the gene matches: 7. The CDR3 is made up of 16 amino acids. The CDR3 sequence: CATSNTGTNSYNEQFF. The CDR3 DNA is TGTGCCACCAGTAATACCGGGACTAACTCCTACAATGAGCAGTTCTTC.

A few counts support this clonotype. This sequence joins TRBV10-3 and TRBJ2-5; 11 bases fit TRBD1. Germline values: CDR1 ENHRY, CDR2 SYGVKD. The CDR3 contains 13 residues. The J segment lost 5 bases and the V segment lost 10 bases, leaving 6 bases of the junction unmatched. The DNA of the CDR3 is TGTGCCACCGCGGGACAGGGGGTCGAGACCCAGTACTTC. This encodes CATAGQGVETQYF.

The rearrangement uses TRBV4-1 and TRBJ2-1; 12 bases line up with TRBD2. This CDR3 is built from 15 residues. V lost 3 bases, J lost 7 bases, and 4 bases stayed unmatched. Germline CDR1 reads MGHRA; CDR2 reads YSYEKL. The CDR3 spells CASSQPGLAGNEQFF. The DNA of the CDR3 is TGCGCCAGCAGCCAGCCGGGACTAGCGGGTAATGAGCAGTTCTTC.

This clonotype showed up just a few times. J is TRBJ1-1 and V is TRBV7-9; D remains unclear. Germline lookup yields CDR1 SEHNR and CDR2 FQNEAQ (reference sequence). The CDR3 runs 14 residues. Trimming left V 1 base short and J 5 bases short, with 11 bases between. The CDR3 sequence is CASSLVGMRTEAFF. The CDR3 region has the DNA TGTGCCAGCAGCTTAGTCGGGATGAGGACTGAAGCTTTCTTT.

This clonotype was counted ten times or more. The chain links TRBV5-1 to TRBJ1-1, with D possibly TRBD1 on 6 matching bases. This CDR3 has 18 amino acids. V dropped 0 bases and J dropped 1 base, with 19 bases sitting between them. The germline gives CDR1 SGHRS, CDR2 YFSETQ. The CDR3 reads CASSLEQRVWGQNTEAFF. As DNA, the CDR3 is TGCGCCAGCAGCTTGGAACAACGGGTGTGGGGACAGAACACTGAAGCTTTCTTT.

The CDR3 sequence is CASSQQGQGQFF. DNA for the CDR3: TGCGCCAGCAGCCAACAGGGACAGGGGCAGTTCTTC. V and J are TRBV4-1 and TRBJ2-1; the match to TRBD1 covers 9 bases. The CDR3 is made up of 12 amino acids. CDR1 is MGHRA, CDR2 YSYEKL, per germline. The J segment lost 12 bases and the V segment lost 2 bases, leaving 2 bases of the junction unmatched.

The chain employs TRBV12-3 or TRBV12-4 and TRBJ1-5, with D unclear. V lost 5 bases and J lost 4, with 15 bases in between. The CDR3 runs to 15 residues. CDR3 DNA: TGTGCCAGCAGTCTAGACCTAATGCTAAATCAGCCCCAGCATTTT. It yields the protein CASSLDLMLNQPQHF.

The table lists this clonotype with a few counts. The CDR3 region is CASSPSPTGSTEAFF. In DNA form, the CDR3 reads TGCGCCAGCAGCCCCTCACCGACAGGGAGCACTGAAGCTTTCTTT. The V gene is TRBV5-1, the J gene TRBJ1-1, with 7 bases fitting TRBD1. The CDR3 runs 15 residues. The junction had 10 bases not matched to a gene; V was cut back by 4 bases and J by 4 bases. CDR1 SGHRS and CDR2 YFSETQ come from the germline V gene.

V usage is TRBV20-1 and J usage is TRBJ2-3; D uncertain. The V and J ends lost 6 bases and 1 base respectively, with 23 bases between them. Per the germline V gene, CDR1 is DFQATT and CDR2 is SNEGSKA (reference sequence). This CDR3 contains 17 residues. Here the CDR3 reads CSAKASYWELGTDTQYF. The CDR3 region has the DNA TGCAGTGCCAAGGCATCGTACTGGGAATTAGGCACAGATACGCAGTATTTT.

This clonotype was observed many times. The CDR3: CASSYRDREVWGNPYNEQFF. For the CDR3, the DNA is TGCGCCAGCAGCTACCGGGACAGGGAAGTTTGGGGGAACCCCTACAATGAGCAGTTCTTC. This chain joins TRBV5-1 and TRBJ2-1; TRBD1 agrees at 9 bases. This CDR3 comprises 20 residues. Per germline, CDR1 SGHRS and CDR2 YFSETQ. V lost 3 bases to trimming and J lost 2 bases; unmatched junction nucleotides: 18.

This clonotype was found a few times. The chain joins TRBV12-3 or TRBV12-4 to TRBJ1-1, with 7 positions matching TRBD1. V gave up 6 bases and J gave up 4 bases; unmatched junction bases: 14. This CDR3 has 16 amino acids. In DNA, the CDR3 is TGTGCCAGCAGCTACGGGACAGAAACTTGGGGCACTGAAGCTTTCTTT. This encodes CASSYGTETWGTEAFF.

The chain has TRBV3-1 and TRBJ1-5; D gene unclear. The CDR3 totals 15 residues. The germline gives CDR1 LGHDT, CDR2 YNNKEL (reference sequence). Between the trimmed V and J ends, which lost 1 base and 0 bases, there was a span of 7 bases. Written as DNA, the CDR3 is TGTGCCAGCAGCCAAGGGCAGAATAGCAATCAGCCCCAGCATTTT. This codes for CASSQGQNSNQPQHF. The full variable domain, its missing parts supplied by reference TRBV3-1 and TRBJ1-5, is DTAVSQTPKYLVTQMGNDKSIKCEQNLGHDTMYWYKQDSKKFLKIMFSYNNKELIINETVPNRFSPKSPDKAHLNLHINSLELGDSAVYFCASSQGQNSNQPQHFGDGTRLSIL.

V is TRBV7-9 and J is TRBJ1-6, with 7 positions matching TRBD1. CDR3 length equals 13 residues. CDR1 is SEHNR and CDR2 is FQNEAQ in the germline V gene (reference sequence). J lost 4 bases, V lost 10 bases, and 4 bases had no gene match. CDR3 DNA sequence: TGTGCCACCACAGGGGTTTATAATTCACCCCTCCACTTT. It specifies CATTGVYNSPLHF.

This clonotype was seen many times. The chain employs TRBV20-1 and TRBJ1-2; possibly TRBD1 for D (6 bases). Trimming pared 6 bases from V and 6 bases from J, leaving 20 bases between. The CDR3 is made up of 14 amino acids. Germline-derived CDR1 and CDR2 are DFQATT and SNEGSKA (reference sequence). The DNA for the CDR3 is TGCAGTGCAGTTCTCGACAGTGGGGGGCATGGCTACACCTTC. It codes for CSAVLDSGGHGYTF.

The gene calls are TRBV5-4 and TRBJ2-3; D gene ambiguous. Germline CDR1 is SGHNT and CDR2 is YYREEE (reference sequence). The ends were cut back, 0 bases at V and 3 bases at J, with 11 bases in the middle. The CDR3 is 15 residues long. The CDR3 reads CASSLEQTSTDTQYF. The CDR3 DNA reads as TGTGCCAGCAGCTTGGAGCAGACAAGTACAGATACGCAGTATTTT.

This clonotype has a handful of counts. The chain is built from TRBV12-3 or TRBV12-4 and TRBJ2-2; 11 nucleotides agree with TRBD2. J lost 5 bases, V lost 5 bases, and 4 bases had no gene match. This CDR3 region has 15 residues. Here the CDR3 DNA reads TGTGCCAGCAGTCCTCGACTAGCGGGGACCGGGGAGCTGTTTTTT. Its protein product is CASSPRLAGTGELFF.

CDR3 sequence: CASSPSGTEAFF. The DNA for the CDR3 is TGTGCCAGCAGCCCTTCTGGCACTGAAGCTTTCTTT. The rearrangement uses TRBV14 and TRBJ1-1; D is undetermined. Germline assignment: CDR1 SGHDN and CDR2 FVKESK. The CDR3 spans 12 residues. The ends were cut back, 4 bases at V and 4 bases at J, with 7 bases in the middle.

This clonotype was found a few times. The chain employs TRBV9 and TRBJ2-1; possible D gene TRBD2, 6 bases. The V and J ends lost 4 bases and 0 bases respectively, with 11 bases between them. Germline V lookup: CDR1 SGDLS, CDR2 YYNGEE. The CDR3 runs 15 residues. In DNA form, the CDR3 reads TGTGCCAGCAGCCCCACCGGGAGCTCCTACAATGAGCAGTTCTTC. It yields the protein CASSPTGSSYNEQFF.

In its sample, this clonotype was seen a few times. The chain combines TRBV11-2 with TRBJ2-1; a weak D match, TRBD1 (8 bases). Germline V gene sequence: CDR1 SGHAT, CDR2 FQNNGV. V gave up 0 bases and J gave up 4 bases, with 19 bases separating them. This CDR3 region has 18 residues. Written as DNA, the CDR3 is TGTGCCAGCAGCTTAGATTGGAAACAGGGGGGACTATACAATGAGCAGTTCTTC. This translates into CASSLDWKQGGLYNEQFF.

V is TRBV6-2 or TRBV6-3 and J is TRBJ2-1, with 11 nucleotides matching TRBD1. Germline CDR1 reads MNHEY; CDR2 reads SVGEGT. V shed 2 bases, J shed 5 bases, and the junction held 2 bases outside the gene matches. The CDR3 totals 15 residues. As DNA, the CDR3 is TGTGCCAGCAGTTACGGACAGGGGGCCCACAATGAGCAGTTCTTC. Protein: CASSYGQGAHNEQFF.

CDR3 DNA: TGTGCCAGCAGAGGACTAGCGACGGATACGCAGTATTTT. Protein: CASRGLATDTQYF. This rearrangement joins TRBV7-6 to TRBJ2-3, with TRBD2 matching over 9 bases. CDR1 and CDR2 (germline): SGHVS, FNYEAQ. The CDR3 runs 13 residues. V gave up 6 bases and J gave up 6 bases; unmatched junction bases: 4.

The genes are TRBV15 and TRBJ2-1; 10 bases line up with TRBD1. The CDR3 totals 16 residues. The trim removed 2 bases at V and 4 bases at J, leaving 5 bases unmatched. From germline, CDR1 is LNHNV and CDR2 YYDKDF (reference sequence). In nucleotides, the CDR3 is TGTGCCACCAGCAGACGGACAGGGGGACTGTACAATGAGCAGTTCTTC. Translating gives CATSRRTGGLYNEQFF.

CDR3 nucleotide sequence: TGTGCCACCAGTGAGGGTAGCGGTTACAATGAGCAGTTCTTC. Translation gives CATSEGSGYNEQFF. The chain is built from TRBV24-1 and TRBJ2-1, with a weak D call TRBD2 (6 bases). From germline, CDR1 is KGHDR and CDR2 SFDVKD. The CDR3 spans 14 residues. Trimming stripped 4 bases from V and 4 bases from J, with 10 bases between.

This clonotype showed up just a few times. The chain couples TRBV28 to TRBJ1-6; no clear D. V was shortened by 4 bases and J by 3 bases, with 7 bases between the two germline ends. The CDR3 extends over 14 amino acids. Germline CDR1 reads MDHEN; CDR2 reads SYDVKM. CDR3 in amino acids: CASSSAGYNSPLHF. CDR3 nucleotides: TGTGCCAGCAGTTCCGCGGGCTATAATTCACCCCTCCACTTT.

This clonotype was observed many times. This sequence joins TRBV4-3 and TRBJ1-1; D may be TRBD1 (5 bases). This CDR3 is 13 amino acids long. V was shortened by 5 bases and J by 1 base, with 8 bases between the two germline ends. Looked up from germline, CDR1 is LGHNA and CDR2 is YSLEER. The CDR3 coding sequence is TGCGCCAGCAGCTTTAGGGGGAACACTGAAGCTTTCTTT. Amino acids: CASSFRGNTEAFF.

This chain uses TRBV12-3 or TRBV12-4 with TRBJ1-1; 7 bases are a match to TRBD1. J gave up 1 base and V 4 bases, and 9 bases lay outside the gene matches. The CDR3 runs to 16 residues. CDR3 loop: CASSSSPGTANTEAFF. The CDR3 bases are TGTGCCAGCAGTTCTAGTCCCGGGACAGCGAACACTGAAGCTTTCTTT.

The CDR3: CASSQGWDGPNSPLHF. For the CDR3, the DNA is TGTGCCAGCAGCCAAGGGTGGGACGGCCCAAATTCACCCCTCCACTTT. V usage is TRBV4-2 and J usage is TRBJ1-6, with a tentative D call TRBD1 (5 bases). CDR1 and CDR2 (germline): LGHNA, YNFKEQ. Trimming shortened V by 1 base and J by 7 bases, and 14 bases separated the two germline ends. The CDR3 consists of 16 residues.

This clonotype was recorded a few times. The rearrangement links TRBV5-1 to TRBJ2-1; D assignment may be TRBD1 or TRBD2 (6 bases each). The CDR3 contains 16 residues. Trimming took 0 bases from V and 0 from J, leaving 10 bases between them. The germline CDR1 and CDR2 sequences are SGHRS and YFSETQ. The DNA of the CDR3 is TGCGCCAGCAGCTTGGCCGGGGGCGGCTCCTACAATGAGCAGTTCTTC. Protein sequence: CASSLAGGGSYNEQFF.

The V and J genes are TRBV6-5 and TRBJ1-5; D gene ambiguous. This CDR3 is 15 amino acids long. In germline, CDR1 is MNHEY, CDR2 SVGAGI. Trimming stripped 4 bases from V and 0 bases from J, with 10 bases between. The CDR3 DNA follows: TGTGCCAGCAGTTCCCAGGTGAATAGCAATCAGCCCCAGCATTTT. Protein sequence: CASSSQVNSNQPQHF.